The 22 T cell receptor beta chains below come from one sample, sequenced in a study of blood T cell repertoires in COVID-19. The assay was immunoSEQ multiplex PCR, and TCRdb's table has in-frame clones only and misses some. The sample holds hundreds of thousands of clones; 89% are singletons and the top ten take approximately 9.8%. Sample: PBMCs or T cells enriched from blood (not recorded which). The receptors were gathered from a woman in her forties who had recovered from COVID-19.

The V and J genes are TRBV28 and TRBJ2-1, with TRBD1 as a possible D gene (6 bases). The CDR3 runs to 15 residues. CDR1 is MDHEN and CDR2 is SYDVKM in the germline V gene. V gave up 4 bases and J gave up 5 bases, with 15 bases separating them. DNA for the CDR3: TGTGCCAGCAGTTCTCTCCAGGGGTTCGACAATGAGCAGTTCTTC. This translates into CASSSLQGFDNEQFF. The complete variable domain, with remaining parts taken from reference TRBV28 and TRBJ2-1, reads DVKVTQSSRYLVKRTGEKVFLECVQDMDHENMFWYRQDPGLGLRLIYFSYDVKMKEKGDIPEGYSVSREKKERFSLILESASTNQTSMYLCASSSLQGFDNEQFFGPGTRLTVL.

The chain employs TRBV9 and TRBJ2-3; TRBD2 matches 10 bases. V dropped 0 bases and J dropped 3; count of bases not matched to a gene: 7. The CDR3 is made up of 17 amino acids. Germline values: CDR1 SGDLS, CDR2 YYNGEE. The CDR3 protein is CASSVATASGRTDTQYF. The CDR3 nucleotides are TGTGCCAGCAGCGTAGCTACGGCTAGCGGGAGAACAGATACGCAGTATTTT.

This clone came up once. This chain links TRBV3-1 (or the pseudogene TRBV3-2) with TRBJ2-1; possibly TRBD1 for D (7 bases). Germline V lookup: CDR1 LGHDT, CDR2 YNNKEL (reference sequence). V lost 4 bases and J 6 bases, leaving 19 bases between the germline ends. The CDR3 consists of 16 residues. In DNA, the CDR3 is TGTGCCAGCAGCCGACTACGGGACAGCGGGCCCAATGAGCAGTTCTTC. It is translated as CASSRLRDSGPNEQFF.

In this sample, this clone turned up once. This same CDR3 is encoded by further DNA sequences in the sample. The CDR3, as DNA: TGTGCCAGCAGCCTTAGCGGGAGCACAGATACGCAGTATTTT. Translation gives CASSLSGSTDTQYF. This chain joins TRBV7-3 and TRBJ2-3, with 7 bases matching TRBD2. Germline CDR1 SGHTA, CDR2 FQGTGA. The CDR3 extends over 14 amino acids. Losses at the gene ends were 5 bases for V and 0 bases for J; bases not matched to a gene: 2.

J is TRBJ2-1 and V is TRBV10-3; weak D call: TRBD1 (6 bases). Trimming stripped 0 bases from V and 0 bases from J, with 9 bases between. CDR3 length: 16 residues. Germline loops: CDR1 ENHRY, CDR2 SYGVKD. The CDR3 is CAISESGTPSYNEQFF. DNA for the CDR3: TGTGCCATCAGTGAGTCAGGGACACCCTCCTACAATGAGCAGTTCTTC.

This chain connects TRBV6-5 to TRBJ2-7; D unclear. The CDR3 consists of 11 residues. Germline-derived CDR1 and CDR2 are MNHEY and SVGAGI. Trimming took 7 bases from V and 5 from J, leaving 9 bases between them. The CDR3 is CASNLDNEQYF. The CDR3 DNA reads TGTGCCAGCAATCTAGATAACGAGCAGTACTTC.

The chain carries TRBV4-3 and TRBJ1-1; D is unresolved. Trimming shortened V by 0 bases and J by 0 bases, and 11 bases separated the two germline ends. Germline lookup yields CDR1 LGHNA and CDR2 YSLEER. The CDR3 extends over 16 amino acids. CDR3 DNA sequence: TGCGCCAGCAGCCAAGATCTCGGTTTCATGAACACTGAAGCTTTCTTT. Residues: CASSQDLGFMNTEAFF.

The chain combines TRBV18 with TRBJ1-1; perhaps TRBD1 as D (6 bases). V gave up 5 bases and J gave up 0 bases, with 7 bases separating them. The length of the CDR3 is 13 residues. Germline loops: CDR1 KGHSH, CDR2 LQKENI. The CDR3 bases are TGTGCCAGCTCAAGGACAGTGAACACTGAAGCTTTCTTT. It translates to CASSRTVNTEAFF.

This rearrangement joins TRBV24-1 to TRBJ2-5; a weak D match, TRBD1 (5 bases). The CDR3 runs 16 residues. V lost 1 base and J lost 1, with 12 bases in between. CDR1 and CDR2 from the germline V gene are KGHDR and SFDVKD. The CDR3 protein is CATSDLKKGFQETQYF. For the CDR3, the DNA is TGTGCCACCAGTGATTTAAAAAAGGGGTTCCAAGAGACCCAGTACTTC.

The V gene is TRBV28, the J gene TRBJ2-1; 13 nucleotides line up with TRBD2. This CDR3 has 15 amino acids. V lost 7 bases, J lost 8 bases, and 8 bases stayed unmatched. CDR1 MDHEN and CDR2 SYDVKM come from the germline V gene. The CDR3 reads CASILRTSGRYEQFF. CDR3 DNA: TGTGCCAGCATCCTAAGGACTAGCGGGAGATATGAGCAGTTCTTC.

The CDR3 region has the DNA TGTGCCAGTAGTACCTTAAAGAGCGGGAGCACAGATACGCAGTATTTT. It yields the protein CASSTLKSGSTDTQYF. The chain uses TRBV19 and TRBJ2-3, with D perhaps matching TRBD2 (6 bases). CDR1 and CDR2 from the germline V gene are LNHDA and SQIVND (reference sequence). The germline V and J ends were trimmed by 4 bases and 0 bases, with 14 bases remaining between them. This CDR3 contains 16 residues.

V gene TRBV11-3 combines with J gene TRBJ2-1; D not resolved. The CDR3 length is 13 residues. V gave up 5 bases and J gave up 4 bases, with 9 bases separating them. Germline V gene lookup returns CDR1 SGHNT and CDR2 YENEEA. The CDR3 region has the DNA TGTGCCAGCAGCCTCCTCCGGTACAATGAGCAGTTCTTC. Amino acid sequence: CASSLLRYNEQFF.

J is TRBJ1-6 and V is TRBV7-9; TRBD1 matches at 10 bases. The germline V gene has CDR1 SEHNR and CDR2 FQNEAQ (reference sequence). The CDR3 runs to 17 residues. V shed 4 bases, J shed 6 bases, and the junction held 9 bases outside the gene matches. CDR3 residues: CASSSQPGTGVNSPLHF. The DNA of the CDR3 is TGTGCCAGCAGCTCTCAGCCCGGGACAGGGGTTAATTCACCCCTCCACTTT.

Concerning this clone: An end of the junction differs from the germline gene, which may be a read error. The chain has TRBV7-7 and TRBJ2-4, with D uncertain. The germline CDR1 and CDR2 sequences are SSHAT and FNYEAQ (reference sequence). The CDR3 sequence is 15 residues long. The CDR3 is CASSLSESDKNIQYF. The CDR3 DNA sequence: TGTGCTAGCAGCTTATCGGAGTCGGACAAAAACATTCAGTACTTC. Full variable domain (outside the CDR3, taken from reference TRBV7-7 and TRBJ2-4): GAGVSQSPRYKVTKRGQDVTLRCDPISSHATLYWYQQALGQGPEFLTYFNYEAQPDKSGLPSDRFSAERPEGSISTLTIQRTEQRDSAMYRCASSLSESDKNIQYFGAGTRLSVL.

This rearrangement joins TRBV29-1 to TRBJ2-7; 7 bases match TRBD1. Germline CDR1 and CDR2: SQVTM and ANQGSEA. Unmatched junction bases numbered 8, after V lost 5 bases and J lost 1 base. CDR3 length equals 14 residues. The chain's CDR3 is CSVYTGVPSYEQYF. CDR3 bases: TGCAGCGTTTACACAGGGGTTCCATCCTACGAGCAGTACTTC.

This clone was recorded a few times. The gene calls are TRBV5-1 and TRBJ1-1; 7 positions match TRBD1. CDR3 length: 17 amino acids. With V trimmed by 4 bases and J by 0 bases, 12 bases remained unmatched. CDR1 is SGHRS, CDR2 YFSETQ, per germline. The CDR3 is CASSPINYRGLNTEAFF. The CDR3 DNA follows: TGCGCCAGCAGCCCAATAAACTACAGGGGTTTGAACACTGAAGCTTTCTTT.

This chain uses TRBV19 with TRBJ1-1; tentative D call: TRBD1 (6 bases). The germline V and J ends were trimmed by 9 bases and 0 bases, with 14 bases remaining between them. The CDR3 covers 14 residues. Per germline, CDR1 LNHDA and CDR2 SQIVND (reference sequence). CDR3 nucleotide sequence: TGTGCCAGCTCTCCGGGACAACTGAACACTGAAGCTTTCTTT. This translates into CASSPGQLNTEAFF.

As to this clone: At one end, the junction sequence differs from germline, possibly due to a read error. The rearrangement joins TRBV27 to TRBJ1-1; possible D gene TRBD1, 5 bases. The germline CDR1 and CDR2 sequences are MNHEY and SMNVEV (reference sequence). The CDR3 contains 11 residues. The CDR3 DNA reads as TGTGCCAGCCGCCGGGGGAGGGGAACGATCTTT. Translation: CASRRGRGTIF.

The V call is TRBV7-9, the J call TRBJ2-2, with TRBD2 matching over 12 bases. Germline lookup yields CDR1 SEHNR and CDR2 FQNEAQ (reference sequence). The CDR3 runs to 17 residues. Trimming at V came to 8 bases and at J to 0 bases, leaving 7 bases not matched to a gene. CDR3 loop: CASRLAGVQANTGELFF. The CDR3 nucleotides are TGTGCCAGCCGACTAGCGGGAGTCCAAGCGAACACCGGGGAGCTGTTTTTT.

This clone appeared a few times. The chain couples TRBV21-1 to TRBJ1-1; the table's TRBD1 call for D was not verified on the DNA. TRBV21-1 is a known pseudogene. The CDR3 extends over 16 amino acids. CDR3: CASTLRTGQGNTEAFF. In DNA form, the CDR3 reads TGTGCCAGCACCCTAAGAACGGGACAGGGGAACACTGAAGCTTTCTTT.

This chain connects TRBV19 to TRBJ2-1; tentatively, D is TRBD2 (5 bases). The CDR3 consists of 13 residues. Deletions cut 5 bases from V and 12 bases from J, with 17 bases between. From germline, CDR1 is LNHDA and CDR2 SQIVND (reference sequence). This chain's CDR3 is CASSLLGSGRQFF. The CDR3 nucleotides are TGTGCCAGTAGTCTCCTCGGAAGCGGAAGGCAGTTCTTC.

The chain links TRBV2 to TRBJ2-7, with 13 bases matching TRBD2. With 3 bases clipped from V and 3 bases from J, the junction kept 11 bases outside the gene matches. CDR1 is SNHLY and CDR2 is FYNNEI in the germline V gene. This CDR3 has 18 amino acids. Written as DNA, the CDR3 is TGTGCCAGCAGTGATCCGGGACTAGCGGGAATGGGAGGCTACGAGCAGTACTTC. This gives the protein CASSDPGLAGMGGYEQYF.